This TCR beta chain was sequenced during a study of T cell clones after liver transplantation. As for the study in general: Samples came pre-transplant, pre-randomization before withdrawal, and post-randomization after withdrawal ended.

A single count supports this clone. One junction end disagrees with the germline gene, perhaps due to a read error. Repertoires were generated with immunoSEQ multiplex PCR, while TCRdb's copy carries only in-frame clones and drops some. The data show over 50,000 clones, about 88% seen once. The clonotype comes from a human donor who received a liver transplant. The sequences come from CD4+ T cells from blood, collected before liver transplant.

CDR3 in DNA: TGTGCCAGCAGCTCCTCGGCCCGGGCTTGCCACTTC. It yields the protein CASSSSARACHF. The chain recombines TRBV7-9 with TRBJ2-7; D gene unclear. The length of the CDR3 is 12 residues. CDR1 and CDR2 from the germline V gene are SEHNR and FQNEAQ (reference sequence).